What follows is one T cell receptor beta chain and its context. With a much larger clone just one base away, this may be a read error. TCRdb reanalysed the 5' RACE reads using MiXCR and keeps one entry per CDR3 protein. Of tens of thousands of distinct CDR3 sequences listed, approximately 13% are singletons. Germline loops: CDR1 SGHVS, CDR2 FNYEAQ. The length of the CDR3 is 15 residues. The source of the sample is a study of early T cells in non-severe SARS-CoV-2 infection. The J gene is TRBJ2-3, the V gene TRBV7-6; 9 bases are a match to TRBD1. The sample was whole blood. The receptor comes from an adult who was a healthcare worker with PCR-confirmed SARS-CoV-2 infection or an uninfected control (not recorded which). CDR3: CASSPRTGATDTQCF. CDR3 nucleotides: TGTGCCAGCAGCCCGAGGACAGGGGCCACAGATACGCAGTGTTTT.